This T cell receptor beta chain was recorded in a study of cytomegalovirus exposure and HLA in healthy donors. In the study overall: Approximately 190 million T cells yielded around 100 million unique TCR beta sequences, as an earlier analysis found.

About this clone: Its antigen remains unknown.

The germline gives CDR1 MGHDK, CDR2 SYGVNS. V lost 6 bases and J 5 bases, leaving 10 bases between the germline ends. This CDR3 is built from 12 residues. Study-wide results and limits: CMV antigen specificity was confirmed in vitro for three CMV-associated chains. V- and J-gene trimming of TCR beta was linked (in a later analysis) to a missense DCLRE1C variant.

60 Vbeta and 13 Jbeta primers were used in PCR. The method was immunoSEQ multiplex PCR; TCRdb's version includes in-frame clones alone and lacks a portion of them. The sample consists of roughly 180,000 clones, 75% to 90% of them appearing once. The chain joins TRBV25-1 to TRBJ2-5; D unresolved. Sequencing input: PBMCs. The sequence derives from a man aged 18 to 30 in good health and CMV-seropositive. The CDR3 reads CASRGPGETQYF. The CDR3 DNA reads as TGTGCCAGCAGAGGCCCCGGGGAGACCCAGTACTTC.